This T cell receptor beta chain was retrieved from a study of blood T cell repertoires in COVID-19 (TCRdb year 2020). At the level of the whole study: The collaborator samples originated in the United States, Italy and Spain and spanned the acute and convalescent phases of COVID-19. A de-identified subject ID, COVID-19 status, age in years and sex were almost always included in the sample metadata. The repertoires were released in a freely available public database meant as a resource for research on the immune response to SARS-CoV-2. Samples were obtained from the ongoing ImmuneRACE study (first 160 participants) and from 1,254 subjects provided by 6 global collaborators. The dataset comprised deeply sampled blood TCRbeta repertoires from subjects exposed to, actively infected with, or recovered from COVID-19. Where available, HLA class I and class II types were obtained from metadata supplied by the sample provider rather than from assay-based typing. The prospective study material was composed of cDNA or gDNA derived from T cells, B-cell-depleted T cells, or PBMCs. Results the study describes overall, beyond this receptor: How much clinical and demographic metadata was included differed by source and by participant, and the metadata was provided uncurated.

Each collaborating institution followed its own protocols to collect whole blood in K2EDTA tubes. For TCRbeta analysis, collaborators shipped samples as frozen whole blood, isolated PBMCs, or DNA extracted from either of those sample types. The immunoSEQ Assay, a bias-controlled multiplex PCR, was used to amplify TCRbeta CDR3 regions from genomic DNA. On the authors' methods: The number of nucleated cells in each sample was estimated from the amplification of reference gene primers within the assay. Sequence reads were collapsed and filtered to measure the absolute abundance of every unique TCRbeta CDR3 rearrangement. For each sample, productive Simpson clonality was calculated as the square root of Simpson's diversity index across productive rearrangements. TCRdb provides this immuneACCESS table in a form limited to in-frame rearrangements. Some clones are lacking; in checked studies, under half of them reflect an unresolved V gene, and why the rest are absent is not known. Clonal size and the V and J genes are those of that table, whereas D and trimming came from the DNA. A total of about 40,000 clones appear in this sample, around 86% of them only once. Clones ranked in the top ten supply around 20% of the sample.

From a lookup of the germline V gene (reference sequence), CDR1 and CDR2 are DFQATT and SNEGSKA. Trimming costs V 3 bases and J 5 bases, and their ends lie 8 bases apart. The CDR3 runs 12 residues from the cysteine to the phenylalanine. The CDR3 DNA has 36 bases and is translated from base 1. A note on this clone: Its specific antigen is unknown. No base quality values were provided; no much bigger clone lies one nucleotide off.

This receptor chain uses TRBV20-1 and TRBJ1-5; TRBD1 is a weak D gene call, 5 bases matching. The sequence derives from a man aged 50-59 years in a cohort sampled during active COVID-19. Sequencing input: peripheral blood. CDR3 protein: CSASVGDQPQHF. The DNA reads TGCAGTGCTAGTGTAGGGGATCAGCCCCAGCATTTT.